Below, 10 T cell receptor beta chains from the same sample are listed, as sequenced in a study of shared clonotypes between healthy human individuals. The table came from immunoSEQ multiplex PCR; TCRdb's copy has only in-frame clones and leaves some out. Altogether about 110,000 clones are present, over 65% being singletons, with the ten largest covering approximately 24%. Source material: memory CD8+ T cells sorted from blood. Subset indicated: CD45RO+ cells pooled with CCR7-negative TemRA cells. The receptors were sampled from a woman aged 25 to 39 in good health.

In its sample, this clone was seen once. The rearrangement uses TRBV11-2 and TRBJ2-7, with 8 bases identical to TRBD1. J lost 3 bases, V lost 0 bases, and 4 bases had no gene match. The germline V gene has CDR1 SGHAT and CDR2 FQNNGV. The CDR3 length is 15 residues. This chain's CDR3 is CASSLEYGQGYEQYF. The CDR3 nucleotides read TGTGCCAGCAGCTTAGAATATGGACAGGGCTACGAGCAGTACTTC.

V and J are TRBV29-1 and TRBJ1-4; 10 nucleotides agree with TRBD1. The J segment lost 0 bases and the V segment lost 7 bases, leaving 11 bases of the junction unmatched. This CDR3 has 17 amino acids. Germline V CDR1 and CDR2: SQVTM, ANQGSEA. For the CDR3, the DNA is TGCAGCGCGGGGGGGACAGGGGATTTTGCAACTAATGAAAAACTGTTTTTT. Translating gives CSAGGTGDFATNEKLFF.

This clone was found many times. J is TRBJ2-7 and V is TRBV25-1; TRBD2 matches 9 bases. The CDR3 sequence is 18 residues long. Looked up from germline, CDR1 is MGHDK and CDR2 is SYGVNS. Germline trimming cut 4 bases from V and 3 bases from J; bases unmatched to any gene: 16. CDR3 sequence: CASSGGWGKREVIYEQYF. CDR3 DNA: TGTGCCAGCAGTGGAGGATGGGGGAAGCGGGAGGTCATCTACGAGCAGTACTTC.

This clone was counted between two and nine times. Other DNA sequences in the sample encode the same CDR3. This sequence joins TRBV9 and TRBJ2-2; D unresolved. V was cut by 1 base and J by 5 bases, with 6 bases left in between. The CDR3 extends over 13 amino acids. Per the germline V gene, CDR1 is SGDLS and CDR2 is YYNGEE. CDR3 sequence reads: CASSVQGTGELFF. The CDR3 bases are TGTGCCAGCAGCGTACAAGGGACCGGGGAGCTGTTTTTT.

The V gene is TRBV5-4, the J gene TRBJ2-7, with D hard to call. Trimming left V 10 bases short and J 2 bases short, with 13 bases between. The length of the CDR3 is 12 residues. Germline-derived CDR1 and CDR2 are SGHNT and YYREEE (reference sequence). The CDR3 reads CAARTETYEQYF. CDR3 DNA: TGTGCCGCCCGGACGGAAACCTACGAGCAGTACTTC.

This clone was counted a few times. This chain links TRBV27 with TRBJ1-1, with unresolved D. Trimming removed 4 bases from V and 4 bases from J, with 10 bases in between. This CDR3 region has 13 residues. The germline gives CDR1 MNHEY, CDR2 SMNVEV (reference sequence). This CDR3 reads CASSWDWSTEAFF. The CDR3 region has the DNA TGTGCCAGCAGTTGGGATTGGAGCACTGAAGCTTTCTTT.

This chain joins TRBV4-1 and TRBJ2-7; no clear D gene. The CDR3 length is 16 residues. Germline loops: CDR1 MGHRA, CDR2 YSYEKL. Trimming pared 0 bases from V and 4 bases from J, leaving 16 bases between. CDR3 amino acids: CASSQDRASLMYEQYF. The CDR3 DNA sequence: TGCGCCAGCAGCCAAGATAGGGCGAGCCTAATGTACGAGCAGTACTTC.

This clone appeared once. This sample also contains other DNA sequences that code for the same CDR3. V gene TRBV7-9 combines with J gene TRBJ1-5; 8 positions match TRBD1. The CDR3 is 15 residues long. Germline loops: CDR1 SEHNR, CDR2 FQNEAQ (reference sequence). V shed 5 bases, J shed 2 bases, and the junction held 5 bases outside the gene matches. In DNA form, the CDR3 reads TGTGCCAGCAGCGGCCAGGGGGCTGGCAATCAGCCCCAGCATTTT. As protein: CASSGQGAGNQPQHF.

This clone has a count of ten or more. The CDR3 sequence: CASSLTSDGAKNIQYF. The DNA of the CDR3 is TGTGCCAGCAGCCTTACTAGCGACGGGGCCAAAAACATTCAGTACTTC. The chain links TRBV6-4 to TRBJ2-4; TRBD2 matches 7 bases. V gave up 6 bases and J gave up 1 base; unmatched junction bases: 9. CDR3 size: 16 residues. Germline CDR1 reads MRHNA; CDR2 reads SNTAGT.

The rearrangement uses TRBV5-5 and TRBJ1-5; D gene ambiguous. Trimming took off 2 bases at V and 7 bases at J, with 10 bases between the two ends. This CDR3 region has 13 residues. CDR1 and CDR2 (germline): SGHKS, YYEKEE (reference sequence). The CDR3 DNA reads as TGTGCCAGCAGCTTTTGGGTTGGCCAGCCCCAGCATTTT. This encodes CASSFWVGQPQHF.